This T cell receptor (beta chain) is from a study of blood T cell repertoires in COVID-19 (dated by TCRdb to the early 2020s). General notes on the study: The collaborator samples originated in the United States, Italy and Spain and spanned the acute and convalescent phases of COVID-19. The material from the prospective study consisted of cDNA or gDNA derived from T cells, B-cell-depleted T cells, or PBMCs. Nearly every sample came with metadata listing a de-identified subject ID, COVID-19 status, age in years and sex. The samples were drawn from the first 160 participants of the ongoing ImmuneRACE study and from 950 to 1,500 subjects provided by 6 global collaborators. Where available, HLA class I and class II types were taken from metadata supplied by the sample provider and were not determined by assay-based typing. The dataset comprised deeply sampled blood TCRbeta repertoires from subjects exposed to, actively infected with, or recovered from COVID-19. A freely available public database, intended as a resource for researchers studying the immune response to SARS-CoV-2, is where the repertoires were released.

TCRbeta CDR3 regions were amplified from genomic DNA by means of the immunoSEQ Assay, a bias-controlled multiplex PCR. The authors processed their data as follows. Nucleated cell counts per sample were estimated from amplification of reference gene primers within the assay. To quantify the absolute abundance of each unique TCRbeta CDR3 rearrangement, sequence reads were collapsed and filtered. For each sample, productive Simpson clonality was calculated by taking the square root of Simpson's diversity index across productive rearrangements. Sourced from immuneACCESS, this table was stored by TCRdb with only in-frame sequences that have V and J called. A share of the clones is absent; for the studies checked, an unresolved V gene accounts for under half, and the remainder has no known explanation. D and trimming come from the DNA, and the V and J calls and clone size come from that table. Here the sample has hundreds of thousands of clones; around 87% occur a single time. The biggest ten clones account for about 6.9% of the sample.

One collaborating source in Seattle enrolled patients while the patients were actively infected and followed the patients over time throughout the course of disease. The collaborating institutions used their own protocols to collect whole blood in K2EDTA tubes. Collaborator samples were shipped for TCRbeta analysis as frozen whole blood, isolated PBMCs, or DNA extracted from either sample type. As to this clone: There is no known antigen for this receptor. Base qualities are not at hand, and no much larger clone is one base apart.

Broader findings and caveats from the paper: The amount of clinical and demographic metadata varied by source and participant and was provided uncurated.

This sequence originates from a woman in her forties or fifties with COVID-19, enrolled during active disease. The specimen was peripheral blood.

DNA sequence: TGTGCCAGCAGCCAAGTCCTTGGACAGGGTAAAACTGCTGAAGCTTTCTTT. It is translated as CASSQVLGQGKTAEAFF. This receptor chain uses TRBV3-1 (or the pseudogene TRBV3-2) and TRBJ1-1, with 8 junctional bases fitting TRBD1. The CDR3 numbers 17 residues from cysteine through phenylalanine. Just CDR3 DNA is preserved here, 51 bases in frame from base 1. Sequences LGHDT (CDR1) and YNNKEL (CDR2) are obtained from the germline V gene (reference sequence). V and J are trimmed by 1 base and 6 bases, and the gene matches miss 13 bases of the junction.